Shown below are 21 T cell receptor beta chains from a single sample sequenced in a study of blood T cell repertoires in COVID-19. Profiling relied on immunoSEQ multiplex PCR, and the TCRdb table lists in-frame clones only, not all of them. The repertoire has under 200,000 clones, approximately 87% of them found once; the top ten carry about 4.4%. Specimen: PBMCs or T cells enriched from blood (not recorded which). The receptors here all came from a woman aged 50 to 65 who had recovered from COVID-19.

In this sample, this clone turned up a few times. The genes are TRBV4-3 and TRBJ1-2, with D unclear. The CDR3 covers 14 residues. V lost 4 bases and J lost 6, with 15 bases in between. Germline V gene sequence: CDR1 LGHNA, CDR2 YSLEER. The CDR3 here is CASSLLHSSDGYTF. The CDR3 DNA reads TGCGCCAGCAGCCTCCTACACTCAAGCGATGGCTACACCTTC.

The rearrangement links TRBV28 to TRBJ1-4; D gene uncertain. Trimming stripped 5 bases from V and 7 bases from J, with 8 bases between. Germline CDR1 and CDR2: MDHEN and SYDVKM. CDR3 length: 12 amino acids. The CDR3 DNA reads as TGTGCCAGCAGTCGCGGAGGTGAAAAACTGTTTTTT. Protein sequence: CASSRGGEKLFF.

The chain couples TRBV11-2 to TRBJ2-7; possibly TRBD1 for D (5 bases). CDR1 and CDR2 from the germline V gene are SGHAT and FQNNGV. CDR3 length equals 13 residues. Trimming shortened V by 1 base and J by 11 bases, and 15 bases separated the two germline ends. Written as DNA, the CDR3 is TGTGCCAGCAGCTTAGGCAGGGCGGTCCGGGAGTACGTC. Its translation: CASSLGRAVREYV.

The chain is built from TRBV6-5 and TRBJ2-7, with 9 bases identical to TRBD1. There are 14 residues in the CDR3. The V gene's germline CDR1 is MNHEY and CDR2 SVGAGI. V shed 11 bases, J shed 3 bases, and the junction held 11 bases outside the gene matches. The CDR3 sequence: CAARGQGPFYEQYV. In nucleotides, the CDR3 is TGTGCCGCCCGAGGACAGGGGCCATTCTACGAGCAGTACGTC.

The V and J genes are TRBV11-2 and TRBJ2-7, with TRBD2 identical over 10 bases. Germline V lookup: CDR1 SGHAT, CDR2 FQNNGV. Germline trimming cut 5 bases from V and 7 bases from J; bases unmatched to any gene: 14. This CDR3 contains 16 residues. The CDR3 bases are TGTGCCAGCAGCACGAGCGGGAGGGCCACCTGGGGTGAGCAGTACGTC. Residues: CASSTSGRATWGEQYV.

The chain couples TRBV30 to TRBJ1-2; no reliable D call. The ends were cut back, 1 base at V and 7 bases at J, with 10 bases in the middle. This CDR3 spans 12 amino acids. From germline, CDR1 is GTSNPN and CDR2 SVGIG (reference sequence). As DNA, the CDR3 is TGTGCCTGGAGTGCGGGGTTGGCTGGCTACACCTTC. It yields the protein CAWSAGLAGYTF. Full variable domain (outside the CDR3, taken from reference TRBV30 and TRBJ1-2): SQTIHQWPATLVQPVGSPLSLECTVEGTSNPNLYWYRQAAGRGLQLLFYSVGIGQISSEVPQNLSASRPQDRQFILSSKKLLLSDSGFYLCAWSAGLAGYTFGSGTRLTVV.

The chain combines TRBV3-1 (or the pseudogene TRBV3-2) with TRBJ1-2; D remains ambiguous. CDR1 and CDR2 (germline): LGHDT, YNNKEL (reference sequence). This CDR3 comprises 16 residues. The V and J ends lost 4 bases and 6 bases respectively, with 21 bases between them. The CDR3 sequence: CASSPSLGPGQHGYTF. CDR3 nucleotides: TGTGCCAGCAGCCCTAGCCTCGGACCCGGTCAACATGGCTACACCTTC.

The chain couples TRBV6-5 to TRBJ1-6; D unresolved. The CDR3 is made up of 14 amino acids. The V gene lost 0 bases and the J gene lost 9 bases, with 9 bases spanning the gap. Per germline, CDR1 MNHEY and CDR2 SVGAGI. CDR3 sequence: CASSYSQRPSPLHF. CDR3 nucleotide sequence: TGTGCCAGCAGTTACTCTCAGCGGCCTTCACCCCTCCACTTT.

V is TRBV7-2 and J is TRBJ1-3, with 7 bases aligning to TRBD1. Germline V gives CDR1 SGHTA, CDR2 FQGNSA. The CDR3 has 15 residues. The V segment lost 2 bases and the J segment 4 bases; nucleotides outside the gene matches: 5. The CDR3 DNA reads TGTGCCAGCAGCTTACAGACAGGGATCGGAAACACCATATATTTT. This sequence encodes CASSLQTGIGNTIYF.

The chain employs TRBV9 and TRBJ1-1, with D possibly being TRBD1 (6 bases). The CDR3 is 14 residues long. In germline, CDR1 is SGDLS, CDR2 YYNGEE. The germline V and J ends were trimmed by 0 bases and 11 bases, with 17 bases remaining between them. The CDR3 region has the DNA TGTGCCAGCAGCGTAGATCCAGGGGCGAGGGGGGCTTTCTTT. Translating it yields CASSVDPGARGAFF.

The chain recombines TRBV28 with TRBJ1-3; 8 bases align to TRBD1. Unmatched junction bases numbered 7, after V lost 2 bases and J lost 4 bases. Germline V CDR1 and CDR2: MDHEN, SYDVKM. The CDR3 is 16 residues long. CDR3 in amino acids: CASSLGSRGRGNTIYF. CDR3 in DNA: TGTGCCAGCAGTTTAGGTAGCAGGGGGCGAGGAAACACCATATATTTT.

The V gene is TRBV7-9, the J gene TRBJ1-1; tentative D call: TRBD1 (6 bases). Per germline, CDR1 SEHNR and CDR2 FQNEAQ (reference sequence). V lost 1 base and J lost 10, with 16 bases in between. This CDR3 region has 14 residues. The CDR3 protein is CASSLGQGARGAFF. In nucleotides, the CDR3 is TGTGCCAGCAGCTTAGGGCAGGGCGCCAGGGGAGCTTTCTTT.

V and J are TRBV7-8 and TRBJ1-2, with 8 bases lining up with TRBD1. Unmatched junction bases numbered 7, after V lost 4 bases and J lost 6 bases. CDR1 and CDR2 (germline): SGHVS, FQNEAQ. This CDR3 comprises 14 residues. DNA of the CDR3: TGTGCCAGCAGCTGGGACTCGACAGGGGATGGCTACACCTTC. It specifies CASSWDSTGDGYTF.

This chain uses TRBV5-1 with TRBJ2-3; possibly TRBD1 for D (6 bases). The V gene's germline CDR1 is SGHRS and CDR2 YFSETQ. The CDR3 has 15 amino acids. Deletions cut 4 bases from V and 2 bases from J, with 14 bases between. CDR3 sequence: CASSQGQVVTDTQYF. DNA of the CDR3: TGCGCCAGCAGCCAGGGACAAGTGGTCACAGATACGCAGTATTTT.

V gene TRBV30 combines with J gene TRBJ2-3, with TRBD1 as a possible D gene (6 bases). Between the trimmed V and J ends, which lost 0 bases and 7 bases, there was a span of 17 bases. This CDR3 contains 15 residues. Germline CDR1 is GTSNPN and CDR2 is SVGIG (reference sequence). CDR3 nucleotide sequence: TGTGCCTGGAGTGTATTACAGGGCCTTCCCTATACGCAGTATTTT. Protein sequence: CAWSVLQGLPYTQYF. Variable domain in full (rest from reference TRBV30 and TRBJ2-3): SQTIHQWPATLVQPVGSPLSLECTVEGTSNPNLYWYRQAAGRGLQLLFYSVGIGQISSEVPQNLSASRPQDRQFILSSKKLLLSDSGFYLCAWSVLQGLPYTQYFGPGTRLTVL.

This clone was counted many times. The rearrangement links TRBV2 to TRBJ1-2; no clear D. Germline CDR1 reads SNHLY; CDR2 reads FYNNEI. CDR3 size: 16 residues. The V and J ends lost 7 bases and 3 bases respectively, with 21 bases between them. CDR3 amino acids: CASTSLKAAKDYGYTF. For the CDR3, the DNA is TGTGCCAGCACCTCCCTCAAAGCTGCGAAAGACTATGGCTACACCTTC. Drawing the rest from reference TRBV2 and TRBJ1-2, the complete variable domain is EPEVTQTPSHQVTQMGQEVILRCVPISNHLYFYWYRQILGQKVEFLVSFYNNEISEKSEIFDDQFSVERPDGSNFTLKIRSTKLEDSAMYFCASTSLKAAKDYGYTFGSGTRLTVV.

The chain couples TRBV5-4 to TRBJ2-5, with D tentatively TRBD2 (5 bases). CDR1 and CDR2 (germline): SGHNT, YYREEE (reference sequence). Trimming left V 7 bases short and J 2 bases short, with 18 bases between. This CDR3 has 15 residues. CDR3 region: CASHDTRVNQETQYF. DNA of the CDR3: TGTGCCAGCCATGACACTAGGGTAAATCAAGAGACCCAGTACTTC.

In DNA, the CDR3 is TGTGCCAGCAGCCAAGTGACAGGGAACCAGTCGCCCCTCCACTTT. This codes for CASSQVTGNQSPLHF. The J gene is TRBJ1-6, the V gene TRBV14; TRBD1 matches at 7 bases. CDR1 is SGHDN, CDR2 FVKESK, per germline. Unmatched junction bases numbered 10, after V lost 1 base and J lost 13 bases. This CDR3 spans 15 amino acids.

V gene TRBV7-9 combines with J gene TRBJ2-6; 10 bases fit TRBD1. The germline V gene encodes CDR1 SEHNR and CDR2 FQNEAQ (reference sequence). The junction had 7 bases not matched to a gene; V was cut back by 5 bases and J by 0 bases. The CDR3 is 18 amino acids. The CDR3 sequence is CASSLRDRGLSGANVLTF. The CDR3 DNA is TGTGCCAGCAGCCTCCGGGACAGGGGTCTCTCTGGGGCCAACGTCCTGACTTTC.

The rearrangement uses TRBV7-2 and TRBJ1-1, with D unresolved. Germline CDR1 is SGHTA and CDR2 is FQGNSA. The V end lost 3 bases, the J end lost 4 bases, and 15 bases lay between the germline ends. The CDR3 has 15 amino acids. CDR3 region: CASSLEGMARTEAFF. The CDR3 DNA reads TGTGCCAGCAGCTTGGAGGGCATGGCGCGCACTGAAGCTTTCTTT.

The rearrangement uses TRBV2 and TRBJ2-4; TRBD1 aligns across 9 bases. The CDR3 is made up of 16 amino acids. Germline V gives CDR1 SNHLY, CDR2 FYNNEI. The ends lost 4 bases at V and 6 bases at J; junction bases unmatched: 10. The CDR3 region has the DNA TGTGCCAGCAGTGTAGGAGACAGGGGGGTCGGAAACATTCAGTACTTC. Amino acids: CASSVGDRGVGNIQYF.